These 23 T cell receptor beta chains were sequenced from one sample in a study of blood T cell repertoires in COVID-19. Some clones are missing from TCRdb's copy, which holds only in-frame ones; the method was immunoSEQ multiplex PCR. The sample has fewer than 300,000 clones, 65% to 90% seen once. The sample comprised peripheral blood. The receptors originated from a man in his fifties with COVID-19, enrolled during active disease.

V gene TRBV20-1 combines with J gene TRBJ2-7; D unclear. CDR1 and CDR2 from the germline V gene are DFQATT and SNEGSKA (reference sequence). Trimming pared 3 bases from V and 3 bases from J, leaving 15 bases between. There are 14 residues in the CDR3. The CDR3, as DNA: TGCAGTGCTAGTAGCCGCGGAGACCTCTACGAGCAGTACTTC. It codes for CSASSRGDLYEQYF.

The V gene is TRBV7-3, the J gene TRBJ1-1; 11 nucleotides agree with TRBD1. Germline CDR1 and CDR2: SGHTA and FQGTGA. The CDR3 runs 15 residues. After removal of 5 bases from V and 5 bases from J, the junction contained 7 bases not matched to a gene. The CDR3 sequence is CASSPGTGGGTEAFF. The CDR3 DNA sequence: TGTGCCAGCAGCCCGGGGACAGGGGGAGGAACTGAAGCTTTCTTT.

This rearrangement joins TRBV4-3 to TRBJ1-1; D is uncertain. This CDR3 has 16 amino acids. V was cut by 2 bases and J by 6 bases, with 19 bases left in between. The germline CDR1 and CDR2 sequences are LGHNA and YSLEER. The CDR3 DNA reads as TGCGCCAGCAGCCAAACTCATCGGGGTAGTCGCGCTGAAGCTTTCTTT. Residues: CASSQTHRGSRAEAFF.

The chain joins TRBV18 to TRBJ2-3, with D tentatively TRBD2 (5 bases). In germline, CDR1 is KGHSH, CDR2 LQKENI. The V end was cut by 3 bases, the J end by 6 bases, with 19 bases between. The CDR3 runs 16 residues. The CDR3 sequence: CASSPSLDKDGDTQYF. CDR3 DNA: TGTGCCAGCTCACCCTCACTAGATAAGGATGGGGATACGCAGTATTTT.

The chain links TRBV2 to TRBJ2-1; 10 bases fit TRBD2. V lost 6 bases and J lost 3; bases outside the gene matches: 2. Germline V gene data show CDR1 as SNHLY and CDR2 as FYNNEI. The CDR3 has 14 amino acids. The CDR3 protein is CASRGTSDYNEQFF. The CDR3 DNA sequence: TGTGCCAGCAGAGGGACTAGCGACTACAATGAGCAGTTCTTC.

This chain connects TRBV28 to TRBJ1-2; the match to TRBD1 covers 8 bases. The CDR3 has 13 amino acids. Looked up from germline, CDR1 is MDHEN and CDR2 is SYDVKM. Trimming cost V 3 bases and J 4 bases; bases outside gene matches: 1. The chain's CDR3 is CASSFGQGYGYTF. The CDR3 bases are TGTGCCAGCAGTTTTGGACAGGGCTATGGCTACACCTTC.

This clone was found a few times. This chain uses TRBV19 with TRBJ1-5, with a weak D call TRBD1 (5 bases). V was pared by 4 bases and J by 6 bases, with 16 bases between. The CDR3 spans 15 residues. Germline-derived CDR1 and CDR2 are LNHDA and SQIVND (reference sequence). The CDR3 region has the DNA TGTGCCAGTAGTACAGGGCCCGGGTTAGGTCAGCCCCAGCATTTT. Its protein is CASSTGPGLGQPQHF.

This chain uses TRBV4-1 with TRBJ1-1; D remains ambiguous. This CDR3 region has 16 residues. V lost 0 bases to trimming and J lost 5 bases, with 16 bases between them. The V gene's germline CDR1 is MGHRA and CDR2 YSYEKL. The CDR3 DNA follows: TGCGCCAGCAGCCAAGATCACGCGGGGAAGTCAACTGAAGCTTTCTTT. This codes for CASSQDHAGKSTEAFF.

This clone appeared a single time. The rearrangement uses TRBV6-5 and TRBJ1-5; 7 bases agree with TRBD1. The CDR3 consists of 15 residues. V lost 6 bases to trimming and J lost 4 bases; unmatched junction nucleotides: 9. Germline assignment: CDR1 MNHEY and CDR2 SVGAGI. The CDR3 coding sequence is TGTGCCAGCAGCACGCAGGGGGTGAGTAATCAGCCCCAGCATTTT. Protein: CASSTQGVSNQPQHF.

This sequence joins TRBV5-1 and TRBJ2-3, with unresolved D. The CDR3 has 15 amino acids. V lost 0 bases and J 0 bases, leaving 8 bases between the germline ends. Per the germline V gene, CDR1 is SGHRS and CDR2 is YFSETQ. CDR3 amino acids: CASSLGPPSTDTQYF. The DNA for the CDR3 is TGCGCCAGCAGCTTGGGTCCTCCCAGCACAGATACGCAGTATTTT.

V gene TRBV28 combines with J gene TRBJ1-6; D may be TRBD1 (5 bases). The CDR3 is made up of 16 amino acids. From germline, CDR1 is MDHEN and CDR2 SYDVKM. The ends were cut back, 5 bases at V and 13 bases at J, with 24 bases in the middle. The CDR3 spells CASSRFTGTALSPLHF. As DNA, the CDR3 is TGTGCCAGCAGTCGTTTCACCGGGACTGCCCTTTCCCCCCTCCACTTT. Full variable domain (remainder filled in from reference TRBV28 and TRBJ1-6): DVKVTQSSRYLVKRTGEKVFLECVQDMDHENMFWYRQDPGLGLRLIYFSYDVKMKEKGDIPEGYSVSREKKERFSLILESASTNQTSMYLCASSRFTGTALSPLHFGNGTRLTVT.

The V gene is TRBV18, the J gene TRBJ1-1; D is ambiguous. CDR3 size: 13 residues. CDR1 and CDR2 from the germline V gene are KGHSH and LQKENI. Trimming cost V 2 bases and J 4 bases, with 8 bases left between them. The CDR3: CASSPSESTEAFF. In DNA, the CDR3 is TGTGCCAGCTCACCAAGTGAGTCCACTGAAGCTTTCTTT.

V is TRBV5-1 and J is TRBJ2-5; the D is unclear. V lost 3 bases, J lost 0 bases, and 12 bases lay in between. The CDR3 is 15 residues long. Germline loops: CDR1 SGHRS, CDR2 YFSETQ. The CDR3, as DNA: TGCGCCAGCAGCTCCGCGGTCACCGACCAAGAGACCCAGTACTTC. This encodes CASSSAVTDQETQYF.

V gene TRBV7-9 combines with J gene TRBJ1-1; D is unclear. V lost 1 base, J lost 4 bases, and 13 bases lay in between. This CDR3 is built from 15 residues. Per the germline V gene, CDR1 is SEHNR and CDR2 is FQNEAQ (reference sequence). CDR3 in DNA: TGTGCCAGCAGCTTAGGTTCCGGGAGGCTCACTGAAGCTTTCTTT. Protein product: CASSLGSGRLTEAFF.

The chain uses TRBV6-2 or TRBV6-3 and TRBJ1-1; D is perhaps TRBD1 (5 bases). The CDR3 covers 14 residues. Trimming removed 2 bases from V and 0 bases from J, with 7 bases in between. Germline values: CDR1 MNHEY, CDR2 SVGEGT. In nucleotides, the CDR3 is TGTGCCAGCAGTTACGAGACAGTGAACACTGAAGCTTTCTTT. This codes for CASSYETVNTEAFF.

V and J are TRBV5-4 and TRBJ2-2; the D call may be TRBD1 or TRBD2 (10 bases each). The CDR3 runs 19 residues. CDR1 and CDR2 (germline): SGHNT, YYREEE (reference sequence). V was cut by 4 bases and J by 4 bases, with 26 bases left in between. CDR3 nucleotides: TGTGCCAGCAGCCTGGGACAGGGGCCTAGCGGGAGATTCACCGGGGAGCTGTTTTTT. Encoded protein: CASSLGQGPSGRFTGELFF.

The chain uses TRBV5-4 and TRBJ2-3, with 11 bases matching TRBD2. V trimming: 4 bases; J trimming: 3 bases; junction bases outside the gene matches: 4. The CDR3 spans 15 residues. CDR1 and CDR2 from the germline V gene are SGHNT and YYREEE (reference sequence). This CDR3 is CASSETSGITDTQYF. The CDR3 DNA sequence: TGTGCCAGCAGCGAGACTAGCGGGATAACAGATACGCAGTATTTT.

The CDR3 spells CASRWTEVGEQYF. CDR3 coding DNA: TGCGCCAGCCGGTGGACAGAGGTCGGCGAGCAGTACTTC. The chain is built from TRBV5-1 and TRBJ2-7, with D maybe TRBD1 (6 bases). Trimming cost V 7 bases and J 6 bases, with 17 bases left between them. The CDR3 loop spans 13 amino acids. The V gene's germline CDR1 is SGHRS and CDR2 YFSETQ.

V usage is TRBV2 and J usage is TRBJ1-4, with 7 bases fitting TRBD1. J lost 8 bases, V lost 9 bases, and 9 bases had no gene match. CDR1 is SNHLY, CDR2 FYNNEI, per germline. There are 13 residues in the CDR3. The CDR3 is CARHGGGEEKLFF. The CDR3 region has the DNA TGTGCCAGGCATGGAGGGGGCGAAGAAAAACTGTTTTTT.

J is TRBJ1-4 and V is TRBV14, with D possibly matching TRBD1 (5 bases). The CDR3 is made up of 16 amino acids. Germline V gene sequence: CDR1 SGHDN, CDR2 FVKESK. Trimming left V 0 bases short and J 10 bases short, with 18 bases between. This chain's CDR3 is CASSQEIPGSNVKLFF. CDR3 bases: TGTGCCAGCAGCCAAGAAATCCCAGGGTCAAACGTAAAACTGTTTTTT.

J is TRBJ1-2 and V is TRBV6-5; TRBD1 matches 7 bases. The ends lost 6 bases at V and 8 bases at J; junction bases unmatched: 12. The germline CDR1 and CDR2 sequences are MNHEY and SVGAGI. CDR3 length equals 14 residues. The chain's CDR3 is CASSPPGQIPGYTF. CDR3 nucleotides: TGTGCCAGCAGCCCACCGGGACAGATACCCGGCTACACCTTC.

The V and J genes are TRBV5-6 and TRBJ1-1; D is unresolved. The germline CDR1 and CDR2 sequences are SGHDT and YYEEEE. The CDR3 sequence is 13 residues long. The V gene lost 4 bases and the J gene lost 4 bases, with 11 bases spanning the gap. CDR3 amino acids: CASSKPGVTEAFF. CDR3 nucleotide sequence: TGTGCCAGCAGCAAACCCGGGGTCACTGAAGCTTTCTTT. The whole variable domain, remainder taken from reference TRBV5-6 and TRBJ1-1, is DAGVTQSPTHLIKTRGQQVTLRCSPKSGHDTVSWYQQALGQGPQFIFQYYEEEERQRGNFPDRFSGHQFPNYSSELNVNALLLGDSALYLCASSKPGVTEAFFGQGTRLTVV.

The chain combines TRBV19 with TRBJ2-5; 8 positions match TRBD1. The CDR3 length is 14 residues. Germline-derived CDR1 and CDR2 are LNHDA and SQIVND (reference sequence). V lost 2 bases to trimming and J lost 2 bases; unmatched junction nucleotides: 1. The CDR3 loop is CASSIQGAQETQYF. The CDR3 DNA reads TGTGCCAGTAGTATACAGGGGGCTCAAGAGACCCAGTACTTC. Based on the CDR3 plus reference TRBV19 and TRBJ2-5, the full variable domain is DGGITQSPKYLFRKEGQNVTLSCEQNLNHDAMYWYRQDPGQGLRLIYYSQIVNDFQKGDIAEGYSVSREKKESFPLTVTSAQKNPTAFYLCASSIQGAQETQYFGPGTRLLVL.